A selection of T cell receptor beta chains follows, all from one sample in a study of T cell responses to AZD1222 COVID-19 vaccine. Assay: immunoSEQ multiplex PCR; the TCRdb copy retains only in-frame clones and omits some. The repertoire holds 80,000 to 100,000 clones, with approximately 86% as singletons. The material was peripheral blood, obtained on day 0 of AZD1222 vaccination. The receptors derive from an adult in good health. The CDR3 runs from the conserved cysteine through the conserved F or W. Clone size appears in some rows only: once, few, many, or a class for an expanded clone.

TRBV2	-	TRBJ2-7	CASKGAAYEQYF
TRBV5-5	-	TRBJ2-2	CASSLGRGPNTGELFF
TRBV18	-	TRBJ2-3	CASSPPGGAGTDTQYF
TRBV18	-	TRBJ2-7	CASSPGTGNYEQYF
TRBV11-3	-	TRBJ1-3	CASSLWDHAFSGNTIYF
TRBV10-3	-	TRBJ2-1	CAIRNTGVDLNEQFF
TRBV15	-	TRBJ1-5	CATSRDRGPQQPQHF
TRBV5-1	-	TRBJ2-5	CASSLSQGGETQYF
TRBV7-2	-	TRBJ1-3	CASSLGPTGAGNTIYF
TRBV11-1	-	TRBJ1-1	CASSSGQPNTEAFF
TRBV7-9	-	TRBJ1-1	CASSLTGWGENTEAFF
TRBV7-9	-	TRBJ1-2	CASSRGTPGGYTF
TRBV6-2/TRBV6-3	-	TRBJ1-2	CASSLGGGGYTF
TRBV3-1/TRBV3-2	-	TRBJ2-3	CASSQARGTDTQYF
TRBV10-3	-	TRBJ1-5	CAISVDSNQPQHF
TRBV10-3	-	TRBJ1-2	CAISGDRLNYGYTF
TRBV6-2/TRBV6-3	-	TRBJ1-1	CASSSSGGEDTEAFF
TRBV4-1	-	TRBJ2-2	CASSQDGAGGNTGELFF
TRBV18	-	TRBJ1-2	CASSGTGPNYGYTF
TRBV5-1	-	TRBJ2-5	CASSQGGPQGTQYF
TRBV19	-	TRBJ2-7	CASRAGQGSSYEQYF
TRBV25-1	-	TRBJ2-1	CASSEGAPRLNEQFF
TRBV6-6	once	TRBJ2-2	CASSPQGSNTGELFF
TRBV19	few	TRBJ2-7	CASSPPGLGPYEQYF
TRBV15	-	TRBJ1-1	CATSRDGQGGMNTEAFF
TRBV5-1	-	TRBJ2-7	CASRRGAQHSYEQYF
TRBV18	-	TRBJ2-2	CASSQGAQSDTGELFF
TRBV6-5	-	TRBJ1-6	CASSYERRNSPLHF
TRBV13	-	TRBJ2-2	CASSTTSGYNTGELFF
TRBV6-2/TRBV6-3	-	TRBJ2-7	CASSYFPSGRLPYEQYF
TRBV2	once	TRBJ2-7	CASSAASYEQYF
TRBV7-7	-	TRBJ1-3	CASSLVGERRKRSGNTIYF
TRBV19	-	TRBJ1-4	CASSDRGNYEKLFF
TRBV5-6	few	TRBJ2-1	CASSLEAGLAPYNEQFF
TRBV6-5	-	TRBJ1-4	CASRHRGRGEKLFF
TRBV29-1	-	TRBJ1-2	CSVAGQGAGGYTF
TRBV11-2	-	TRBJ1-1	CASSFLGIEAFF
TRBV5-4	once	TRBJ2-1	CASSSAVRDSSNEQFF
TRBV19	-	TRBJ1-1	CASSQQGNTEAFF
TRBV3-1/TRBV3-2	-	TRBJ1-2	CASSLRRGGSGYTF
TRBV5-5	-	TRBJ1-2	CASSSDGVYGYTF
TRBV4-3	once	TRBJ2-6	CASSQAAPGLGANVLTF
TRBV19	-	TRBJ2-2	CATGGAKMTGELFF
TRBV19	once	TRBJ1-2	CASSSSGEGVGYTF
TRBV27	-	TRBJ1-2	CASSLATGRSYTF
TRBV12-5	-	TRBJ2-2	CASGLSRGLAGDPGELFF
TRBV15	-	TRBJ2-5	CATSRGRGRKQETQYF
TRBV2	once	TRBJ2-5	CASSVGGAPGQETQYF
TRBV3-1/TRBV3-2	-	TRBJ2-1	CASSQVTSGRGNEQFF
TRBV5-4	-	TRBJ2-1	CASSLTDEQFF
TRBV5-6	few	TRBJ1-1	CASSLGPQGPNTEAFF
TRBV30	-	TRBJ1-2	CATHRGYGYTF
TRBV6-4	-	TRBJ1-4	CANFWAAKPRANEKLFF
TRBV18	-	TRBJ2-7	CASSRLDGTYEQYF